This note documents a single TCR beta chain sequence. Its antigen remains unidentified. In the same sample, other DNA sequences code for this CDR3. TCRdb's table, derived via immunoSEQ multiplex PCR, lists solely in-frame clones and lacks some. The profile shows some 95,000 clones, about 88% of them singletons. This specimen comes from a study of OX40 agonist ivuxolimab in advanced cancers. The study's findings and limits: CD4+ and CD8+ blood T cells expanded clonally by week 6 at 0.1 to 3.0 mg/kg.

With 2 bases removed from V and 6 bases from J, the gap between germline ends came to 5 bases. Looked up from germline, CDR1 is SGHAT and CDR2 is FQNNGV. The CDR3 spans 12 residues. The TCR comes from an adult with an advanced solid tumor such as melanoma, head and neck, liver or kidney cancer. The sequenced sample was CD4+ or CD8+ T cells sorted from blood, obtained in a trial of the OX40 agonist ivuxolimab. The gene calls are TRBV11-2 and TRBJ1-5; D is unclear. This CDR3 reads CASSLSGQPQHF. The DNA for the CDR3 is TGTGCCAGCAGCTTATCCGGTCAGCCCCAGCATTTT.